What follows describes a single TCR beta chain. The sample is drawn from a study of blood T cell repertoires in COVID-19. Study summary: In each case, the material was cDNA or gDNA derived from T cells, B-cell-depleted T cells, or PBMCs.

Authors' processing steps: Researchers report that nucleated cell counts were estimated from reference gene primer amplification. Using immunoSEQ multiplex PCR, the repertoire was profiled, and TCRdb retains in-frame clones only, with some absent. V and J calls plus clone size are reproduced from that table; the DNA served to infer D and trimming. There are fewer than 45,000 clones in the sample; around nine tenths occur only once, and over 11% lies in the top ten. Germline V gene lookup returns CDR1 ENHRY and CDR2 SYGVKD. CDR3 length: 14 residues. Trimming cost V 8 bases and J 3 bases; bases outside gene matches: 9.

The sequence derives from a human donor in a cohort sampled during active COVID-19. The sample was peripheral blood. The chain couples TRBV10-3 to TRBJ1-1, with 7 bases identical to TRBD1. For the CDR3, the DNA is TGTGCCATCCAAGAAGAGGGGGCCCACACTGAAGCTTTCTTT. This codes for CAIQEEGAHTEAFF.